The 14 T cell receptor beta chains in this list originate from one sample, sequenced in a study of long-term antiretroviral therapy in people with HIV. Running of the v3.0 immunoSEQ assay took place at survey level. The table came from immunoSEQ multiplex PCR; TCRdb's copy has only in-frame clones and leaves some out. The sample holds roughly 12,000 clones, 83% seen once. Specimen: unsorted PBMCs, collected 3.4 years after starting antiretroviral therapy. Receptors were obtained from a man aged 35-49 years with HIV.

The J gene is TRBJ2-7, the V gene TRBV14; D is ambiguous. Germline-derived CDR1 and CDR2 are SGHDN and FVKESK. V was cut by 0 bases and J by 2 bases, with 5 bases left in between. This CDR3 comprises 13 residues. The CDR3 here is CASSQEVPYEQYF. DNA of the CDR3: TGTGCCAGCAGCCAAGAGGTTCCCTACGAGCAGTACTTC.

This clone was found once. The V call is TRBV28, the J call TRBJ1-5; no firm D call. The germline V and J ends were trimmed by 7 bases and 4 bases, with 14 bases remaining between them. The CDR3 is 14 amino acids. Germline V lookup: CDR1 MDHEN, CDR2 SYDVKM. The CDR3 spells CASTATLGNQPQHF. CDR3 DNA: TGTGCCAGCACCGCGACATTGGGTAATCAGCCCCAGCATTTT. Together with reference TRBV28 and TRBJ1-5, the CDR3 gives the full variable domain: DVKVTQSSRYLVKRTGEKVFLECVQDMDHENMFWYRQDPGLGLRLIYFSYDVKMKEKGDIPEGYSVSREKKERFSLILESASTNQTSMYLCASTATLGNQPQHFGDGTRLSIL.

The chain employs TRBV29-1 and TRBJ1-5; no definite D call. The ends were cut back, 4 bases at V and 4 bases at J, with 11 bases in the middle. Germline V lookup: CDR1 SQVTM, CDR2 ANQGSEA. The CDR3 length is 13 residues. The CDR3 reads CSVGKGDNQPQHF. CDR3 sequence (DNA): TGCAGCGTTGGGAAGGGTGATAATCAGCCCCAGCATTTT.

The chain has TRBV19 and TRBJ1-5, with D possibly being TRBD1 (5 bases). CDR3 length equals 18 residues. V was trimmed by 5 bases and J by 7 bases, leaving 27 bases between them. The germline gives CDR1 LNHDA, CDR2 SQIVND (reference sequence). CDR3 loop: CASSSRMLGALRWQPQHF. The DNA for the CDR3 is TGTGCCAGTAGTTCCCGGATGTTAGGGGCTCTAAGGTGGCAGCCCCAGCATTTT.

V usage is TRBV28 and J usage is TRBJ2-1, with TRBD1 identical over 7 bases. The ends lost 2 bases at V and 9 bases at J; junction bases unmatched: 13. The CDR3 is 16 residues long. The germline gives CDR1 MDHEN, CDR2 SYDVKM. In DNA form, the CDR3 reads TGTGCCAGCAGTTTAAATCCCGACAGGGTAATGGGTGAGCAGTTCTTC. The encoded protein is CASSLNPDRVMGEQFF.

With respect to this clone: At one end the junction does not follow the germline gene, possibly because of a read error. V gene TRBV2 combines with J gene TRBJ1-1; D gene ambiguous. The CDR3 is 12 amino acids. The germline gives CDR1 SNHLY, CDR2 FYNNEI. CDR3 residues: CASSEDLRAAGF. For the CDR3, the DNA is TGTGCCAGCAGTGAAGATTTGCGGGCAGCGGGGTTT.

There are a few counts of this clone. The rearrangement uses TRBV4-3 and TRBJ2-7, with unresolved D. Germline V gene data show CDR1 as LGHNA and CDR2 as YSLEER. The length of the CDR3 is 13 residues. The V end was cut by 1 base, the J end by 5 bases, with 9 bases between. In DNA, the CDR3 is TGCGCCAGCAGCCAAGTAAACAGTCACGAGCAGTACTTC. This codes for CASSQVNSHEQYF.

This clone appeared a few times. The rearrangement links TRBV6-5 to TRBJ1-5, with 7 bases aligning to TRBD1. The CDR3 runs to 15 residues. V gave up 2 bases and J gave up 6 bases; unmatched junction bases: 7. Looked up from germline, CDR1 is MNHEY and CDR2 is SVGAGI. The CDR3 protein is CASSYTGPGGQPQHF. The CDR3 nucleotides read TGTGCCAGCAGTTACACCGGGCCAGGGGGTCAGCCCCAGCATTTT.

This chain links TRBV7-2 with TRBJ2-7; perhaps TRBD2 as D (5 bases). There are 14 residues in the CDR3. Germline loops: CDR1 SGHTA, CDR2 FQGNSA. Between the trimmed V and J ends, which lost 0 bases and 6 bases, there was a span of 12 bases. The chain's CDR3 is CASSLARAHREQYF. In DNA form, the CDR3 reads TGTGCCAGCAGCTTAGCGCGGGCTCACCGCGAGCAGTACTTC. Supplemented by reference TRBV7-2 and TRBJ2-7, the full variable domain reads GAGVSQSPSNKVTEKGKDVELRCDPISGHTALYWYRQSLGQGLEFLIYFQGNSAPDKSGLPSDRFSAERTGGSVSTLTIQRTQQEDSAVYLCASSLARAHREQYFGPGTRLTVT.

This sequence joins TRBV28 and TRBJ2-7; perhaps D is TRBD1 or TRBD2 (5 bases each). The CDR3 is 17 residues long. Trimming cost V 6 bases and J 1 base, with 22 bases left between them. CDR1 is MDHEN, CDR2 SYDVKM, per germline. This CDR3 reads CASRRDLGSRVSYEQYF. The CDR3 DNA is TGTGCCAGCAGACGGGACCTAGGGAGCCGCGTATCCTACGAGCAGTACTTC.

The J gene is TRBJ2-1, the V gene TRBV1; TRBD2, the table's D call, lacks a check against the DNA. TRBV1 is listed as a pseudogene. This CDR3 has 17 residues. The CDR3 DNA sequence: TGCACCAGCAGCCAAGACCCCGGGACTAGCGGGAGCAATGAGCAGTTCTTC. It encodes CTSSQDPGTSGSNEQFF.

The V and J genes are TRBV27 and TRBJ2-7; TRBD2 agrees at 14 bases. Germline CDR1 is MNHEY and CDR2 is SMNVEV (reference sequence). The CDR3 covers 16 residues. V was clipped by 3 bases and J by 3 bases; unmatched bases: 4. CDR3 amino acids: CASSFGTSGSLYEQYF. CDR3 nucleotides: TGTGCCAGCAGTTTCGGGACTAGCGGGAGTCTCTACGAGCAGTACTTC.

The chain recombines TRBV30 with TRBJ1-5; D remains ambiguous. Germline lookup yields CDR1 GTSNPN and CDR2 SVGIG (reference sequence). V dropped 2 bases and J dropped 2 bases, with 7 bases sitting between them. The CDR3 covers 13 residues. The CDR3 loop is CAWSPGRNQPQHF. The CDR3 DNA is TGTGCCTGGAGTCCAGGTCGCAATCAGCCCCAGCATTTT.

The rearrangement joins TRBV29-1 to TRBJ2-7, with D hard to call. V was cut by 4 bases and J by 0 bases, with 7 bases left in between. CDR3 length: 12 amino acids. The V gene's germline CDR1 is SQVTM and CDR2 ANQGSEA. As DNA, the CDR3 is TGCAGCGTTGGTCGGACCTCCTACGAGCAGTACTTC. This translates into CSVGRTSYEQYF.